The sequence of this T cell receptor beta chain was determined in a study of T cells in Graves' hyperthyroidism and ophthalmopathy. Points from the study as a whole: Expanded thyroid clonotypes (above 0.001) were mostly also found in blood. Model output signaled ophthalmopathy a median about 6.3 months ahead of onset.

The CDR3 is 11 amino acids. The V end lost 8 bases, the J end lost 5 bases, and 12 bases lay between the germline ends. CDR1 and CDR2 (germline): SQVTM, ANQGSEA. This clonotype is a singleton in its sample. Its matching antigen is unknown. It was RNA transcripts that yielded the amplified TCR beta CDR3 regions. When the TCR CDR3 underwent first-round RT-PCR, the HTBI primer set was used. TCRdb itself ran the multiplex PCR reads through MiXCR, one entry per CDR3 protein. The table records about 840,000 distinct CDR3 sequences, roughly 40% of them present only once. Fresh peripheral blood, less than 11 ml of it, supplied the PBMCs.

The origin of this receptor is a young man with Graves' hyperthyroidism. The rearrangement joins TRBV29-1 to TRBJ1-1; D possibly corresponds to TRBD1 (5 bases). The sample consisted of blood. Here the CDR3 reads CSSLGVTEAFF. CDR3 DNA sequence: TGCAGCAGTTTAGGGGTAACTGAAGCTTTCTTT.